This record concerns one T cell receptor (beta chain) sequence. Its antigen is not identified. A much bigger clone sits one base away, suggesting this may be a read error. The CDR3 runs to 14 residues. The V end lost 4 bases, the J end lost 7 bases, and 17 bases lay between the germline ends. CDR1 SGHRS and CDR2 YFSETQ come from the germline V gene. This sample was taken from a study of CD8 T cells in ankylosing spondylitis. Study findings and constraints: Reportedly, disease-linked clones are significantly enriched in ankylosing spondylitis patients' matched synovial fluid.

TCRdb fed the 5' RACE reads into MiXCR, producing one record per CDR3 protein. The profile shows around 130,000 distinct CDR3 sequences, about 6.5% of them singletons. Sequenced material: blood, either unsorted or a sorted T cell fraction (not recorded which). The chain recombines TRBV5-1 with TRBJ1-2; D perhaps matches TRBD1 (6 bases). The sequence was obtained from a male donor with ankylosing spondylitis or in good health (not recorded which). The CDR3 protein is CASSGTRGAVGYTF. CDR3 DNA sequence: TGCGCCAGCAGCGGGACAAGGGGCGCGGTTGGCTACACCTTC.